The 11 T cell receptor beta chains below were found in one sample sequenced in a study of blood T cell repertoires in COVID-19. TCRdb keeps only in-frame clones here, not all; method: immunoSEQ multiplex PCR. The sample lists about 100,000 clones, roughly 71% occurring once. The specimen sequenced was peripheral blood. Receptor source: a man older than 75 with acute or convalescent COVID-19.

The genes are TRBV28 and TRBJ2-1; D gene ambiguous. CDR3 length equals 15 residues. Germline V CDR1 and CDR2: MDHEN, SYDVKM. With 6 bases removed from V and 0 bases from J, the gap between germline ends came to 12 bases. CDR3 nucleotide sequence: TGTGCCAGCAGGCCCGATGCGGTCTCCTACAATGAGCAGTTCTTC. Amino acid sequence: CASRPDAVSYNEQFF.

The chain uses TRBV6-2 or TRBV6-3 and TRBJ1-1, with 12 bases lining up with TRBD1. Germline V gives CDR1 MNHEY, CDR2 SVGEGT. Losses at the gene ends were 6 bases for V and 8 bases for J; bases not matched to a gene: 10. This CDR3 spans 15 amino acids. CDR3 coding DNA: TGTGCCAGCAGCCCGGGACAGGGGGCTTTACGCGAAGCTTTCTTT. It translates to CASSPGQGALREAFF.

This chain joins TRBV28 and TRBJ1-5, with 7 bases aligning to TRBD1. V shed 6 bases and J 5 bases; nucleotides not matched to a gene: 7. The CDR3 contains 14 residues. Germline V gene sequence: CDR1 MDHEN, CDR2 SYDVKM. The CDR3 protein is CASRQQGIYQPQHF. The CDR3 region has the DNA TGTGCCAGCAGACAACAGGGGATCTATCAGCCCCAGCATTTT.

The CDR3 DNA is TGTGCCATCTATAGCGGGAGGGGGGATACGCAGTATTTT. Translation gives CAIYSGRGDTQYF. The J gene is TRBJ2-3, the V gene TRBV10-3, with 11 bases aligning to TRBD2. This CDR3 has 13 residues. Trimming removed 8 bases from V and 6 bases from J; junction bases left unmatched: 4. The germline V gene has CDR1 ENHRY and CDR2 SYGVKD.

The chain combines TRBV4-3 with TRBJ1-4; D may be TRBD1 (5 bases). The V and J ends lost 1 base and 8 bases respectively, with 17 bases between them. Per the germline V gene, CDR1 is LGHNA and CDR2 is YSLEER. The CDR3 contains 16 residues. The CDR3 DNA sequence: TGCGCCAGCAGCCAAGGCCCGGGGGTACGAGGCGAAAAACTGTTTTTT. Translated, it gives CASSQGPGVRGEKLFF.

The V call is TRBV6-2 or TRBV6-3, the J call TRBJ1-5; D remains unclear. Germline V gene sequence: CDR1 MNHEY, CDR2 SVGEGT. There are 13 residues in the CDR3. V was trimmed by 5 bases and J by 4 bases, leaving 9 bases between them. DNA for the CDR3: TGTGCCAGCAGTCGGAGTCCTAATCAGCCCCAGCATTTT. Translation gives CASSRSPNQPQHF.

This clone was detected only a few times. The genes are TRBV12-3 or TRBV12-4 and TRBJ1-1; D call uncertain. Trimming shortened V by 5 bases and J by 8 bases, and 9 bases separated the two germline ends. This CDR3 contains 11 residues. The CDR3 sequence: CASSPGGEAFF. DNA of the CDR3: TGTGCCAGCAGTCCCGGAGGGGAAGCTTTCTTT.

The V gene is TRBV2, the J gene TRBJ2-5; D may be TRBD2 (5 bases). In germline, CDR1 is SNHLY, CDR2 FYNNEI. CDR3 length equals 15 residues. The V gene lost 7 bases and the J gene lost 1 base, with 16 bases spanning the gap. The CDR3 protein is CASTIVGGPQETQYF. For the CDR3, the DNA is TGTGCCAGCACTATAGTCGGCGGGCCCCAAGAGACCCAGTACTTC.

The V gene is TRBV6-6, the J gene TRBJ1-2; 7 bases agree with TRBD1. The V and J ends lost 8 bases and 3 bases, in that order; junction bases with no gene match: 6. The CDR3 consists of 13 residues. The germline V gene encodes CDR1 MNHNY and CDR2 SVGAGI (reference sequence). This chain's CDR3 is CASGLGQYYGYTF. CDR3 sequence (DNA): TGTGCCAGCGGTCTGGGACAGTACTATGGCTACACCTTC.

The V and J genes are TRBV19 and TRBJ1-5; 7 nucleotides agree with TRBD1. J was trimmed by 5 bases and V by 4 bases; bases with no gene match: 8. The germline V gene encodes CDR1 LNHDA and CDR2 SQIVND (reference sequence). The CDR3 covers 15 residues. CDR3 sequence reads: CASSRSTGQHQPQHF. CDR3 nucleotide sequence: TGTGCCAGTAGTAGATCGACAGGGCAGCATCAGCCCCAGCATTTT.

This sequence joins TRBV29-1 and TRBJ2-3, with D possibly matching TRBD1 (6 bases). The CDR3 runs to 13 residues. Looked up from germline, CDR1 is SQVTM and CDR2 is ANQGSEA. V was cut by 2 bases and J by 3 bases, with 9 bases left in between. CDR3 sequence reads: CSVEKGGTDTQYF. As DNA, the CDR3 is TGCAGCGTTGAAAAAGGGGGTACAGATACGCAGTATTTT.